This T cell receptor beta chain was recorded in a study of blood T cell repertoires in COVID-19. The CDR3 consists of 14 residues. Germline V gene lookup returns CDR1 LNHDA and CDR2 SQIVND (reference sequence). The V gene lost 3 bases and the J gene lost 1 base, with 8 bases spanning the gap. Libraries were prepared by immunoSEQ multiplex PCR; TCRdb keeps only in-frame clonotypes and omits some of them. The table shows approximately 83,000 clones, with about 76% occurring only once. This TCR derives from a woman aged 80 or over with acute or convalescent COVID-19. The chain combines TRBV19 with TRBJ2-3; D not resolved. Sequencing was performed on peripheral blood. The chain's CDR3 is CASSIMAGTDTQYF. DNA of the CDR3: TGTGCCAGTAGTATTATGGCCGGCACAGATACGCAGTATTTT.